This T cell receptor (beta chain) originates from a study of vaccination effects on CD4 cells after COVID-19. The study, taken as a whole, reports: Clones induced by infection and by vaccine showed marked clonal contraction late after vaccination. Common cold coronaviruses were cross-recognized by only 1 of 255 vaccine-induced clones in healthy vaccinees.

Points on this clone: Its target is not known.

The CDR3 consists of 13 residues. Trimming stripped 4 bases from V and 4 bases from J, with 8 bases between. The repertoire was sequenced with immunoSEQ multiplex PCR; TCRdb's copy has only in-frame clones and lacks some. The sample lists just under 65,000 clones; approximately 75% were seen once. In the ViraFEST assay, antigen-specific CD4+ clonotypes were identified by expansion after peptide-pool stimulation. When ten to eleven days of culture had elapsed, CD4+ T cells were isolated. The healthy vaccine recipients, who had no prior SARS-CoV-2 infection, showed negative nucleocapsid antibodies. For each well, roughly 2 million PBMC were cultured with roughly 9.2 IU/ml IL-2 and roughly 9.2 ug/ml peptides. IL-2 medium was substituted for half the medium on days 3 and 7.

The sequences come from CD4+ T cells from PBMCs cultured with HCoV-OC43 spike peptides, collected before COVID-19 vaccination. This sample's subset: HCoV-OC43 spike overlapping peptide pool stimulation. This chain connects TRBV12-3 or TRBV12-4 to TRBJ1-5; tentatively, D is TRBD1 (6 bases). The clonotype comes from a human donor who received a COVID-19 vaccine. CDR3 DNA: TGTGCCAGCAGTTGGACAGCTAATCAGCCCCAGCATTTT. Encoded protein: CASSWTANQPQHF.